These T cell receptor beta chains were read from a single sample in a study of vaccination and CD4 T cells after COVID-19. MiXCR was run by TCRdb on the PCR reads, yielding one entry per CDR3 protein. The top ten hold 30% of the sample, which has about 8,900 distinct CDR3 sequences, 64% seen once. These receptors have no known antigen. Sample: CD4+ T cells from blood, cultured in vitro. These receptors were taken from a human donor who had recovered from COVID-19. Each CDR3 is given with its conserved first and last residue. The D gene is left open where the match is weak. The size entry is marked missing in some rows and otherwise reads once, few, many or a size class.

>TRBV20-1|NA|NA|15|TRBJ2-6
TGCAGTGCTAAAGTATCGGGCTCTGGGGCCAACGTCCTGACTTTC
CSAKVSGSGANVLTF
>TRBV20-1|NA|NA|12|TRBJ1-1
TGCAGTGCTACCAGGATGAACACTGAAGCTTTCTTT
CSATRMNTEAFF
>TRBV19|NA|NA|12|TRBJ1-1
TGTGCCAGTAGAGGAGGGGTGACTGAAGCTTTCTTT
CASRGGVTEAFF
>TRBV15|NA|NA|13|TRBJ2-7
TGTGCCACCAGCAGAGACATCTCCTACGAGCAGTACTTC
CATSRDISYEQYF
>TRBV6-5|NA|once|13|TRBJ1-1
TGTGCCAGCAGTTACGACGGGAACACTGAAGCTTTCTTT
CASSYDGNTEAFF
>TRBV28|NA|NA|15|TRBJ1-2
TGTGCCAGCAGCCCAACCCAAGGTCGAGGGGCAAGCTACACCTTC
CASSPTQGRGASYTF
>TRBV7-2|NA|NA|13|TRBJ2-2
TGTGCCAGCAGTACCGGGGGCACCGGGGAGCTGTTTTTT
CASSTGGTGELFF
>TRBV15|NA|few|14|TRBJ2-3
TGTGCCACCTCCAGGGCTTTGTTAACAGATACGCAGTATTTT
CATSRALLTDTQYF
>TRBV28|NA|NA|15|TRBJ1-5
TGTGCCAGCATCTCAGTCCAGGGCGCCAATCAGCCCCAGCATTTT
CASISVQGANQPQHF
>TRBV20-1|NA|few|14|TRBJ2-5
TGCAGTGCCGAATATGGTGCAGTTATGGAGACCCAGTACTTC
CSAEYGAVMETQYF
>TRBV20-1|NA|few|13|TRBJ1-5
TGCAGTGCTACACTTGGTAGCAATCAGCCCCAGCATTTT
CSATLGSNQPQHF
>TRBV20-1|TRBD2|NA|14|TRBJ2-7
TGCAGTGCTACGCGACTAGCGGGAGGGTGGGAGCAGTACTTC
CSATRLAGGWEQYF
>TRBV6-1|NA|NA|15|TRBJ2-7
TGTGCCAGCAGTGAAAGGACAGCCGGATCCTACGAGCAGTACTTC
CASSERTAGSYEQYF
>TRBV6-2/TRBV6-3|TRBD2|NA|16|TRBJ2-1
TGTGCCAGCAGTTACTTGGCTAGCGGGGAGTACAATGAGCAGTTCTTC
CASSYLASGEYNEQFF
>TRBV20-1|NA|NA|13|TRBJ1-2
TGCAGTGCTATGCAGTCGGGGTCCTATGGCTACACCTTC
CSAMQSGSYGYTF
>TRBV5-1|TRBD1|NA|14|TRBJ2-7
TGCGCCAGCAGCGCACGACAGGGGGCTGGCGAGCAGTACTTC
CASSARQGAGEQYF
>TRBV28|NA|few|15|TRBJ1-6
TGTGCCAGCAGTTTAAGGCAGGCCAATAATTCACCCCTCCACTTT
CASSLRQANNSPLHF
>TRBV20-1|NA|few|15|TRBJ2-3
TGCAGTGCTAGAGATCCACTAAAGGGGGATGATGCGCAGTATTTT
CSARDPLKGDDAQYF
>TRBV7-2|NA|few|13|TRBJ1-5
TGTGCCAGCAGCTCGACAGGCAATCAGCCCCAGCATTTT
CASSSTGNQPQHF
>TRBV6-1|NA|once|12|TRBJ2-5
TGTGCCAGCTCCGCTAATACAGAGACCCAGTACTTC
CASSANTETQYF
>TRBV18|TRBD1|medium-sized|15|TRBJ2-1
TGTGCCAGCTCACCGGGACAGGGGAACTACAATGAGCAGTTCTTC
CASSPGQGNYNEQFF
>TRBV10-1|NA|NA|14|TRBJ1-6
TGCGCCAGCAGCATAGGGGGAATTAATTCACCCCTCCACTTT
CASSIGGINSPLHF
>TRBV19|TRBD1|NA|15|TRBJ1-2
TGTGCCAGTAAAGAGACAGGGGTCCCCGACTATGGCTACACCTTC
CASKETGVPDYGYTF